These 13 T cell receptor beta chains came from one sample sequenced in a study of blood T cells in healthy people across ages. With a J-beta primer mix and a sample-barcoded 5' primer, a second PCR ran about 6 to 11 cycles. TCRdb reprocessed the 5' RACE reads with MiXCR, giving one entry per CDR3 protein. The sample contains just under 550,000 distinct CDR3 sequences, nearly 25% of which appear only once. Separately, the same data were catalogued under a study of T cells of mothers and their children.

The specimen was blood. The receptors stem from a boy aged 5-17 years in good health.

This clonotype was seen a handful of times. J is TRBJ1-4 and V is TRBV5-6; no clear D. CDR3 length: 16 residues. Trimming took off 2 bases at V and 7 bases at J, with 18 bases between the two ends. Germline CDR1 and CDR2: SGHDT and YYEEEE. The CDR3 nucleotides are TGTGCCAGCAGCTTACAACTTCAAGGGTACGGTGAAAAACTGTTTTTT. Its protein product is CASSLQLQGYGEKLFF.

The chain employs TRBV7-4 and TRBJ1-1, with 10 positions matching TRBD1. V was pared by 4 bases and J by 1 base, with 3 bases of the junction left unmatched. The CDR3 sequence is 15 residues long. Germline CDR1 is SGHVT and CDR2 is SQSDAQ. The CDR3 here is CASSSRDRGNTEAFF. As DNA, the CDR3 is TGTGCCAGCAGCTCACGGGACAGGGGGAACACTGAAGCTTTCTTT. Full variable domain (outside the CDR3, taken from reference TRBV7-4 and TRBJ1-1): GAGVSQSPRYKVAKRGRDVALRCDSISGHVTLYWYRQTLGQGSEVLTYSQSDAQRDKSGRPSGRFSAERPERSVSTLKIQRTEQGDSAVYLCASSSRDRGNTEAFFGQGTRLTVV.

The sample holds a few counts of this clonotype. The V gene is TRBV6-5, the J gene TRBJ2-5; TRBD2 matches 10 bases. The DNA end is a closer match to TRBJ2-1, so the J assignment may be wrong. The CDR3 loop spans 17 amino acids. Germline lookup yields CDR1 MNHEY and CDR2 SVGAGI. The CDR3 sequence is CASSFRSSGGPYNEQFF. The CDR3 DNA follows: TGTGCCAGCAGTTTCCGAAGTAGCGGGGGGCCTTACAATGAGCAGTTCTTC.

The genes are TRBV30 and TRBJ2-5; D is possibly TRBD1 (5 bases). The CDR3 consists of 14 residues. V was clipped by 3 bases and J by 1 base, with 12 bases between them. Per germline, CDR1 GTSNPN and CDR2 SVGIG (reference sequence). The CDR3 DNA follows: TGTGCCTGGAGAATGGGGCCGGTCCAAGAGACCCAGTACTTC. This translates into CAWRMGPVQETQYF.

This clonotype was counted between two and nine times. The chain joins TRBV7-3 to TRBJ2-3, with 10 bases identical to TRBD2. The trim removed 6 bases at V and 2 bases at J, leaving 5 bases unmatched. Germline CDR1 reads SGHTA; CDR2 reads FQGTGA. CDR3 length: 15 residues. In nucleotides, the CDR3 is TGTGCCAGCAGTAGAAGCGGGGGGGTCACAGATACGCAGTATTTT. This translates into CASSRSGGVTDTQYF.

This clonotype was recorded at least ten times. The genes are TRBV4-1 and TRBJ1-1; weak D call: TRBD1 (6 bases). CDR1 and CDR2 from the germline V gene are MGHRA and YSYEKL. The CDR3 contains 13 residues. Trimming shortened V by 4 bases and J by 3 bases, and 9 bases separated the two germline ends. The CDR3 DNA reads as TGCGCCAGCAGCCGCGGACAGTACACTGAAGCTTTCTTT. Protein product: CASSRGQYTEAFF.

The chain's CDR3 is CSARDEAVNTEAFF. The CDR3 DNA is TGCAGTGCTAGAGATGAGGCGGTGAACACTGAAGCTTTCTTT. V usage is TRBV20-1 and J usage is TRBJ1-1; D is uncertain. From germline, CDR1 is DFQATT and CDR2 SNEGSKA (reference sequence). The V end lost 0 bases, the J end lost 0 bases, and 8 bases lay between the germline ends. CDR3 size: 14 residues.

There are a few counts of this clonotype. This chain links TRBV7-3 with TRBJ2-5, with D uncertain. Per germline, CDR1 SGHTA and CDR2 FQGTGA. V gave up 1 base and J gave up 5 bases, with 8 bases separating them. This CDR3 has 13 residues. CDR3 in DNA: TGTGCCAGCAGCTTAAAAAACTTGGAGACCCAGTACTTC. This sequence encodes CASSLKNLETQYF.

The CDR3 DNA sequence: TGCGCCAGCAGCTCGGATAACAGGGTTTCATCTTACGAGCAGTACTTC. Residues: CASSSDNRVSSYEQYF. The rearrangement links TRBV5-1 to TRBJ2-5; D might be TRBD1 (6 bases). The end of the DNA aligns better with TRBJ2-7, so the J call may be wrong. Germline CDR1 SGHRS, CDR2 YFSETQ. This CDR3 spans 16 amino acids.

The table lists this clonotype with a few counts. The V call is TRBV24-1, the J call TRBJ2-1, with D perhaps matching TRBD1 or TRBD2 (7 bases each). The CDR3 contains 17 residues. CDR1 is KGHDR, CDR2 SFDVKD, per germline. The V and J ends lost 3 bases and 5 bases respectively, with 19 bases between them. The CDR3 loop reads CATSDPLAKGANNEQFF. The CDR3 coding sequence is TGTGCCACCAGTGATCCACTAGCGAAGGGGGCCAACAATGAGCAGTTCTTC.

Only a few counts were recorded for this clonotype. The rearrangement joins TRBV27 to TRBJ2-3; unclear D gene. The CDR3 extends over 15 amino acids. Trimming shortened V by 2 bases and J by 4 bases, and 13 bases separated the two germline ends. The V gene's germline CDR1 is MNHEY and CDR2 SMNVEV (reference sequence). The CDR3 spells CASSLRPLGADTQYF. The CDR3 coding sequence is TGTGCCAGCAGTTTAAGGCCGCTTGGAGCAGATACGCAGTATTTT.

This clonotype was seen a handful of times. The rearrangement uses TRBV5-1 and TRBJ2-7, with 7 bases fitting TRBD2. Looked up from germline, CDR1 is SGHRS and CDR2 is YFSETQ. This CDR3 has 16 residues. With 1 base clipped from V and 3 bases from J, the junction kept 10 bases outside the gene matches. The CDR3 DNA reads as TGCGCCAGCAGCTTGTCACTTGGGGGGGTTGACTACGAGCAGTACTTC. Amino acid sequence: CASSLSLGGVDYEQYF.

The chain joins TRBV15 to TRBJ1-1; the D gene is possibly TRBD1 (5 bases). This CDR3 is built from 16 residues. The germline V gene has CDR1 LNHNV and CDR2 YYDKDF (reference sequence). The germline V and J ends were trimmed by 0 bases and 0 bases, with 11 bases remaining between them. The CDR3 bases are TGTGCCACCAGCAGAGAGTGGGGGGGAGTGAACACTGAAGCTTTCTTT. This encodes CATSREWGGVNTEAFF.